Detailed here is one TCR beta chain. This entry comes from a study of blood T cells in healthy people across ages. A J-beta primer mix and a sample-barcoded 5' primer were used in a second PCR of roughly 6 to 12 cycles. Each CDR3 protein gets one entry after TCRdb re-called the 5' RACE reads with MiXCR. The sample contains more than 600,000 distinct CDR3 sequences, 20% to 25% of which appear only once. RNA extraction gave at least 5 micrograms of total RNA per sample. Germline CDR1 and CDR2: MNHEY and SMNVEV (reference sequence). Trimming removed 8 bases from V and 0 bases from J; junction bases left unmatched: 3. There are 14 residues in the CDR3. The same sample was also used in a study of T cells of mothers and their children. That paper notes: Three healthy Caucasian mothers, along with their six children, were the donors. Related and unrelated pairs show similar shaping of TCR recombination output by thymic selection. Related mother-child pairs shared slightly more overlap than unrelated pairs, but the difference was non-significant.

The clonotype comes from a boy younger than 18 in good health. The V call is TRBV27, the J call TRBJ2-1, with TRBD2 matching over 8 bases. Source material: blood. The CDR3 protein is CASASGSSYNEQFF. Here the CDR3 DNA reads TGTGCCAGCGCCAGCGGGAGCTCCTACAATGAGCAGTTCTTC.